Listed below are T cell receptor beta chains from one sample, sequenced in a study of cytomegalovirus exposure and HLA in healthy donors. Sequencing was performed with immunoSEQ multiplex PCR; in TCRdb, only in-frame clones are kept and a portion is missing. The sample records under 150,000 clones, roughly 70% being singletons. The sample was PBMCs. These receptors originate from a man aged 18 to 30 in good health and CMV-seropositive. CDR3s include the opening cysteine and the closing phenylalanine or tryptophan. Fields, in order: CDR3 protein, CDR3 DNA, J gene, V gene, clone size, D gene. D genes are given only for firm matches. Clone size is shown for a subset of rows, as once, few, many or a class of expanded clone.

CDR3 protein: CASSHPATENEQFF
CDR3 DNA: TGCGCCAGCAGCCACCCAGCGACAGAGAATGAGCAGTTCTTC
J gene: TRBJ2-1
V gene: TRBV4-1
clone size: .
D gene: .

CDR3 protein: CASGNRTNSPLHF
CDR3 DNA: TGTGCCAGCGGAAACAGAACCAATTCACCCCTCCACTTT
J gene: TRBJ1-6
V gene: TRBV11-3
clone size: .
D gene: .

CDR3 protein: CASSITGGNQPQHF
CDR3 DNA: TGTGCCAGTAGTATAACAGGGGGCAATCAGCCCCAGCATTTT
J gene: TRBJ1-5
V gene: TRBV19
clone size: once
D gene: TRBD1

CDR3 protein: CSSSPGQGDNSPLHF
CDR3 DNA: TGTTCCAGCAGCCCGGGACAGGGGGATAATTCACCCCTCCACTTT
J gene: TRBJ1-6
V gene: TRBV7-9
clone size: .
D gene: TRBD1

CDR3 protein: CASSVLGRGDEQYF
CDR3 DNA: TGTGCCAGCAGTGTACTGGGGAGGGGGGACGAGCAGTACTTC
J gene: TRBJ2-7
V gene: TRBV28
clone size: .
D gene: .

CDR3 protein: CASSSNRYEQYF
CDR3 DNA: TGTGCCAGCAGCTCGAATAGATACGAGCAGTACTTC
J gene: TRBJ2-7
V gene: TRBV7-2
clone size: .
D gene: .

CDR3 protein: CASTLRGGVSGYTF
CDR3 DNA: TGTGCCAGCACCCTCCGCGGGGGGGTAAGCGGCTACACCTTC
J gene: TRBJ1-2
V gene: TRBV5-4
clone size: .
D gene: .

CDR3 protein: CSVGRDEKLFF
CDR3 DNA: TGCAGCGTTGGCAGGGATGAAAAACTGTTTTTT
J gene: TRBJ1-4
V gene: TRBV29-1
clone size: .
D gene: .

CDR3 protein: CASSVGQEVTDTQYF
CDR3 DNA: TGTGCCAGCAGCGTCGGACAGGAGGTCACAGATACGCAGTATTTT
J gene: TRBJ2-3
V gene: TRBV9
clone size: few
D gene: TRBD1

CDR3 protein: CASSLGRDRGETQYF
CDR3 DNA: TGTGCCAGCAGCTTAGGCCGGGACAGGGGGGAGACCCAGTACTTC
J gene: TRBJ2-5
V gene: TRBV7-2
clone size: .
D gene: TRBD1

CDR3 protein: CASSFRPEGPRGQYF
CDR3 DNA: TGTGCCAGCAGTTTCCGCCCGGAGGGGCCACGGGGGCAGTACTTC
J gene: TRBJ2-7
V gene: TRBV6-5
clone size: .
D gene: .

CDR3 protein: CASSLTGTGHSYGYTF
CDR3 DNA: TGTGCCAGCAGCTTAACCGGGACAGGGCACTCCTATGGCTACACCTTC
J gene: TRBJ1-2
V gene: TRBV5-4
clone size: many
D gene: TRBD1

CDR3 protein: CASNPGQGNEKLFF
CDR3 DNA: TGTGCCAGCAACCCGGGACAGGGCAATGAAAAACTGTTTTTT
J gene: TRBJ1-4
V gene: TRBV6-1
clone size: once
D gene: TRBD1

CDR3 protein: CASSRGQGETQYF
CDR3 DNA: TGTGCCAGCTCAAGGGGGCAAGGAGAGACCCAGTACTTC
J gene: TRBJ2-5
V gene: TRBV18
clone size: once
D gene: TRBD1

CDR3 protein: CASRMQGNGYTF
CDR3 DNA: TGTGCCAGCAGGATGCAGGGGAATGGCTACACCTTC
J gene: TRBJ1-2
V gene: TRBV6-5
clone size: .
D gene: .

CDR3 protein: CASRPGTSGKDTQYF
CDR3 DNA: TGCGCCAGCAGGCCCGGGACTAGCGGTAAAGATACGCAGTATTTT
J gene: TRBJ2-3
V gene: TRBV5-1
clone size: .
D gene: TRBD2

CDR3 protein: CASSFGGPPDTQYF
CDR3 DNA: TGCGCCAGCAGCTTCGGAGGGCCACCAGATACGCAGTATTTT
J gene: TRBJ2-3
V gene: TRBV5-1
clone size: .
D gene: .

CDR3 protein: CASSYRTGGAEAFF
CDR3 DNA: TGTGCCAGCAGTTACAGGACAGGGGGTGCTGAAGCTTTCTTT
J gene: TRBJ1-1
V gene: TRBV6-6
clone size: .
D gene: TRBD1

CDR3 protein: CASSETGPLANEKLFF
CDR3 DNA: TGTGCCAGCTCCGAGACAGGGCCCTTGGCTAATGAAAAACTGTTTTTT
J gene: TRBJ1-4
V gene: TRBV11-3
clone size: .
D gene: TRBD1

CDR3 protein: CASSPRGGEGETQYF
CDR3 DNA: TGCGCCAGCAGCCCCCGGGGGGGCGAGGGGGAGACCCAGTACTTC
J gene: TRBJ2-5
V gene: TRBV5-1
clone size: .
D gene: TRBD2

CDR3 protein: CASSAEEGQKETQYF
CDR3 DNA: TGTGCCAGCAGTGCCGAGGAGGGGCAAAAAGAGACCCAGTACTTC
J gene: TRBJ2-5
V gene: TRBV9
clone size: few
D gene: .

CDR3 protein: CASSFIAGPETQYF
CDR3 DNA: TGTGCCAGCAGCTTTATAGCGGGGCCAGAGACCCAGTACTTC
J gene: TRBJ2-5
V gene: TRBV7-9
clone size: .
D gene: TRBD2

CDR3 protein: CASPGHPNYGYTF
CDR3 DNA: TGTGCCAGTCCGGGACACCCTAACTATGGCTACACCTTC
J gene: TRBJ1-2
V gene: TRBV9
clone size: .
D gene: .

CDR3 protein: CARKLYQETQYF
CDR3 DNA: TGTGCCAGAAAATTATACCAAGAGACCCAGTACTTC
J gene: TRBJ2-5
V gene: TRBV6-4
clone size: .
D gene: .

CDR3 protein: CASSLARVNEKLFF
CDR3 DNA: TGTGCCAGCAGTTTAGCCAGGGTTAATGAAAAACTGTTTTTT
J gene: TRBJ1-4
V gene: TRBV28
clone size: .
D gene: .

CDR3 protein: CASRISGMNTEAFF
CDR3 DNA: TGTGCCAGTAGGATATCCGGGATGAACACTGAAGCTTTCTTT
J gene: TRBJ1-1
V gene: TRBV19
clone size: .
D gene: .

CDR3 protein: CASSLGATGEETQYF
CDR3 DNA: TGTGCCAGCAGCTTAGGGGCGACAGGCGAAGAGACCCAGTACTTC
J gene: TRBJ2-5
V gene: TRBV7-3
clone size: .
D gene: .

CDR3 protein: CSGQKEAQADTQYF
CDR3 DNA: TGCAGCGGACAGAAAGAGGCACAAGCAGATACGCAGTATTTT
J gene: TRBJ2-3
V gene: TRBV29-1
clone size: .
D gene: .

CDR3 protein: CASRRQGAGELFF
CDR3 DNA: TGTGCCAGCAGGCGACAGGGAGCCGGGGAGCTGTTTTTT
J gene: TRBJ2-2
V gene: TRBV5-4
clone size: .
D gene: TRBD1

CDR3 protein: CASSLDSGTSSPLHF
CDR3 DNA: TGTGCCAGCAGCTTAGATTCAGGAACCAGTTCACCCCTCCACTTT
J gene: TRBJ1-6
V gene: TRBV7-6
clone size: .
D gene: .

CDR3 protein: CASSFRQGALNSPLHF
CDR3 DNA: TGTGCCAGCAGCTTCCGGCAGGGGGCGCTGAATTCACCCCTCCACTTT
J gene: TRBJ1-6
V gene: TRBV5-5
clone size: few
D gene: TRBD1

CDR3 protein: CASSRGLAKNIQYF
CDR3 DNA: TGTGCCAGCAGCAGGGGATTAGCCAAAAACATTCAGTACTTC
J gene: TRBJ2-4
V gene: TRBV11-1
clone size: .
D gene: .

CDR3 protein: CASSQVDVQRPGNTIYF
CDR3 DNA: TGCGCCAGCAGCCAAGTGGATGTACAGAGACCTGGAAACACCATATATTTT
J gene: TRBJ1-3
V gene: TRBV4-1
clone size: few
D gene: .

CDR3 protein: CATRVTANTGELFF
CDR3 DNA: TGTGCCACCCGGGTGACAGCGAACACCGGGGAGCTGTTTTTT
J gene: TRBJ2-2
V gene: TRBV7-9
clone size: .
D gene: .

CDR3 protein: CASSVLAADWDTQYF
CDR3 DNA: TGTGCCAGCAGCGTATTAGCCGCCGACTGGGATACGCAGTATTTT
J gene: TRBJ2-3
V gene: TRBV9
clone size: .
D gene: .

CDR3 protein: CASSLAVAGDTDTQYF
CDR3 DNA: TGCGCCAGCAGCTTGGCCGTAGCGGGGGACACAGATACGCAGTATTTT
J gene: TRBJ2-3
V gene: TRBV5-1
clone size: once
D gene: TRBD2

CDR3 protein: CAISESEGRSTDTQYF
CDR3 DNA: TGTGCCATCAGTGAGTCGGAGGGTAGGTCCACAGATACGCAGTATTTT
J gene: TRBJ2-3
V gene: TRBV10-3
clone size: .
D gene: .

CDR3 protein: CSVEVDRNYGYTF
CDR3 DNA: TGCAGCGTTGAAGTGGACAGAAACTATGGCTACACCTTC
J gene: TRBJ1-2
V gene: TRBV29-1
clone size: .
D gene: .

CDR3 protein: CASSVGGGRNEQFF
CDR3 DNA: TGTGCCAGCAGCGTAGGAGGAGGGCGGAATGAGCAGTTCTTC
J gene: TRBJ2-1
V gene: TRBV9
clone size: once
D gene: .

CDR3 protein: CASSPRRERNTEAFF
CDR3 DNA: TGTGCCAGCAGTCCGCGACGGGAGAGGAACACTGAAGCTTTCTTT
J gene: TRBJ1-1
V gene: TRBV27
clone size: .
D gene: .

CDR3 protein: CASSAAGTGAYEQYF
CDR3 DNA: TGTGCCAGCAGCGCCGCCGGGACAGGGGCCTACGAGCAGTACTTC
J gene: TRBJ2-7
V gene: TRBV2
clone size: .
D gene: TRBD1

CDR3 protein: CASSSWEQGNEKLFF
CDR3 DNA: TGTGCCAGCAGCTCCTGGGAACAGGGGAATGAAAAACTGTTTTTT
J gene: TRBJ1-4
V gene: TRBV11-2
clone size: .
D gene: TRBD1

CDR3 protein: CASRSASSYNEQFF
CDR3 DNA: TGTGCCAGCCGGTCGGCTAGCTCCTACAATGAGCAGTTCTTC
J gene: TRBJ2-1
V gene: TRBV19
clone size: .
D gene: .

CDR3 protein: CATGGLAGNTDTQYF
CDR3 DNA: TGTGCCACAGGTGGGCTAGCGGGTAACACAGATACGCAGTATTTT
J gene: TRBJ2-3
V gene: TRBV6-1
clone size: .
D gene: TRBD2

CDR3 protein: CASSLLRGAGNEQFF
CDR3 DNA: TGTGCCAGCAGCTTATTACGGGGGGCCGGAAATGAGCAGTTCTTC
J gene: TRBJ2-1
V gene: TRBV11-2
clone size: few
D gene: .

CDR3 protein: CASSFASGEGGQYF
CDR3 DNA: TGTGCCAGCAGCTTTGCTAGCGGGGAAGGGGGGCAGTACTTC
J gene: TRBJ2-7
V gene: TRBV5-4
clone size: .
D gene: TRBD2